These 20 T cell receptor beta chains originate from one sample sequenced in a study of cytomegalovirus exposure and HLA in healthy donors. Amplification used 60 Vbeta primers and 13 Jbeta primers. Only in-frame clones appear in the TCRdb table, and some are missing; sequencing was by immunoSEQ multiplex PCR. The table lists over 100,000 clones, roughly 80% of them singletons. The sequencing input was PBMCs. The receptors were gathered from a female donor in good health and CMV-seronegative.

V usage is TRBV27 and J usage is TRBJ1-5, with D unclear. Deletions cut 4 bases from V and 1 base from J, with 17 bases between. This CDR3 spans 17 amino acids. CDR1 is MNHEY and CDR2 is SMNVEV in the germline V gene (reference sequence). The CDR3 here is CASSSQTAARSNQPQHF. CDR3 nucleotides: TGTGCCAGCAGTTCGCAAACAGCGGCTAGAAGCAATCAGCCCCAGCATTTT.

V and J are TRBV5-1 and TRBJ2-1; D unresolved. V was clipped by 0 bases and J by 9 bases, with 13 bases between them. The CDR3 totals 14 residues. Looked up from germline, CDR1 is SGHRS and CDR2 is YFSETQ. CDR3 in DNA: TGCGCCAGCAGCTTGGGCCCGGGTGGTCGTGAGCAGTTCTTC. Translation gives CASSLGPGGREQFF.

The chain combines TRBV18 with TRBJ1-1; D is possibly TRBD1 (5 bases). Deletions cut 0 bases from V and 0 bases from J, with 8 bases between. CDR3 length: 15 amino acids. Looked up from germline, CDR1 is KGHSH and CDR2 is LQKENI. The CDR3 loop is CASSPPQGLNTEAFF. The CDR3 DNA sequence: TGTGCCAGCTCACCACCTCAGGGCTTGAACACTGAAGCTTTCTTT.

The chain is built from TRBV11-2 and TRBJ2-3, with a weak D call TRBD1 (6 bases). Trimming left V 5 bases short and J 2 bases short, with 14 bases between. The CDR3 runs 15 residues. Germline CDR1 and CDR2: SGHAT and FQNNGV. CDR3 DNA: TGTGCCAGCAGCACACCCAGGGGTCCCACAGATACGCAGTATTTT. Translated, it gives CASSTPRGPTDTQYF.

The CDR3 region has the DNA TGTGCCAGCAGCGTAGGTGGGAGTACAGGGTCCCCTGGAAACACCATATATTTT. Encoded protein: CASSVGGSTGSPGNTIYF. The chain links TRBV9 to TRBJ1-3, with a tentative D call TRBD1 (6 bases). This CDR3 region has 18 residues. V gave up 0 bases and J gave up 2 bases, with 18 bases separating them. Germline values: CDR1 SGDLS, CDR2 YYNGEE.

The rearrangement uses TRBV6-5 and TRBJ1-6; TRBD1 agrees at 7 bases. CDR3 length: 14 amino acids. Germline V gene data show CDR1 as MNHEY and CDR2 as SVGAGI. V shed 2 bases, J shed 10 bases, and the junction held 5 bases outside the gene matches. As DNA, the CDR3 is TGTGCCAGCAGTTACAGGGGGCGCCGATCACCCCTCCACTTT. This encodes CASSYRGRRSPLHF.

The chain recombines TRBV15 with TRBJ2-7; no firm D call. Germline CDR1 LNHNV, CDR2 YYDKDF (reference sequence). V gave up 8 bases and J gave up 2 bases, with 16 bases separating them. The CDR3 is 14 amino acids. CDR3 residues: CATPWSRQPYEQYF. The CDR3 DNA is TGTGCCACCCCGTGGTCCAGGCAGCCCTACGAGCAGTACTTC.

The chain recombines TRBV11-3 with TRBJ2-2; D is perhaps TRBD1 (5 bases). The CDR3 runs to 13 residues. Germline lookup yields CDR1 SGHNT and CDR2 YENEEA. The V end was cut by 1 base, the J end by 7 bases, with 7 bases between. The CDR3 loop is CASSLVQGGELFF. CDR3 DNA: TGTGCCAGCAGCTTAGTGCAGGGCGGGGAGCTGTTTTTT. Looking up the rest from reference TRBV11-3 and TRBJ2-2 gives the full variable domain: EAGVVQSPRYKIIEKKQPVAFWCNPISGHNTLYWYLQNLGQGPELLIRYENEEAVDDSQLPKDRFSAERLKGVDSTLKIQPAELGDSAVYLCASSLVQGGELFFGEGSRLTVL.

The V and J genes are TRBV6-1 and TRBJ2-7, with a tentative D call TRBD2 (5 bases). Germline V gives CDR1 MNHNS, CDR2 SASEGT. V lost 5 bases and J lost 5, with 16 bases in between. CDR3 length: 14 amino acids. In nucleotides, the CDR3 is TGTGCCAGCAGTAAAAATCGGGGAACCCACGAGCAGTACTTC. It specifies CASSKNRGTHEQYF.

The rearrangement uses TRBV21-1 and TRBJ2-5; the table assigns TRBD2, which was not confirmed against the DNA. TRBV21-1 is noted as a pseudogene. The CDR3 runs 19 residues. CDR3 nucleotides: TGTGCCAGCAGCAAAGAGGGCCTAGCGGGGGGGAACCGCCTGGAGACCCAGTACTTC. It codes for CASSKEGLAGGNRLETQYF.

The count of this clone is one. This sequence joins TRBV2 and TRBJ1-1; D call uncertain. The germline gives CDR1 SNHLY, CDR2 FYNNEI. Trimming removed 7 bases from V and 2 bases from J, with 11 bases in between. CDR3 length: 13 residues. The CDR3 DNA follows: TGTGCCAGCAAGATAGATTCAAACACTGAAGCTTTCTTT. Protein: CASKIDSNTEAFF.

In regard to this clone: An end of the junction does not agree with germline; a read error may underlie this. The chain links TRBV7-9 to TRBJ1-5; D ambiguous. This CDR3 has 12 amino acids. Looked up from germline, CDR1 is SEHNR and CDR2 is FQNEAQ (reference sequence). The CDR3 DNA reads TGTTCCAGCAGCATCCCGGGTCAGCCCCAGCATTTT. Amino acid sequence: CSSSIPGQPQHF.

The gene calls are TRBV7-6 and TRBJ2-2; 10 bases are a match to TRBD2. Per germline, CDR1 SGHVS and CDR2 FNYEAQ. This CDR3 has 16 residues. J lost 2 bases, V lost 4 bases, and 4 bases had no gene match. The CDR3 sequence is CASSSTSGVNTGELFF. CDR3 nucleotide sequence: TGTGCCAGCAGCTCCACTAGCGGGGTAAACACCGGGGAGCTGTTTTTT.

This chain joins TRBV30 and TRBJ2-3, with D possibly TRBD2 on 6 matching bases. Germline CDR1 is GTSNPN and CDR2 is SVGIG (reference sequence). The ends were cut back, 0 bases at V and 0 bases at J, with 10 bases in the middle. The CDR3 loop spans 15 amino acids. CDR3 residues: CAWSVIGGSTDTQYF. The CDR3 bases are TGTGCCTGGAGTGTTATTGGGGGGAGCACAGATACGCAGTATTTT.

This clone was detected only once. The V call is TRBV2, the J call TRBJ2-2; D is possibly TRBD2 (5 bases). The ends were cut back, 6 bases at V and 1 base at J, with 9 bases in the middle. Per germline, CDR1 SNHLY and CDR2 FYNNEI. The CDR3 has 14 amino acids. The CDR3 DNA reads TGTGCCAGCAGAAGCCGGGGGAACACCGGGGAGCTGTTTTTT. Translated, it gives CASRSRGNTGELFF.

This clone has a single count. The chain uses TRBV27 and TRBJ2-1; perhaps TRBD2 as D (7 bases). The CDR3 is 15 residues long. Trimming took off 3 bases at V and 6 bases at J, with 15 bases between the two ends. CDR1 and CDR2 (germline): MNHEY, SMNVEV (reference sequence). DNA for the CDR3: TGTGCCAGCAGTTTGGGGCGGGGGCATATCAATGAGCAGTTCTTC. It specifies CASSLGRGHINEQFF.

The rearrangement uses TRBV7-8 and TRBJ2-7, with D unresolved. Germline assignment: CDR1 SGHVS and CDR2 FQNEAQ. V dropped 1 base and J dropped 2 bases, with 12 bases sitting between them. CDR3 length: 15 amino acids. CDR3 sequence reads: CASSLVGAATYEQYF. CDR3 DNA: TGTGCCAGCAGCTTAGTGGGCGCCGCAACCTACGAGCAGTACTTC.

This sequence joins TRBV11-3 and TRBJ1-2; TRBD1 matches at 9 bases. The CDR3 is 20 residues long. The trim removed 2 bases at V and 4 bases at J, leaving 20 bases unmatched. In germline, CDR1 is SGHNT, CDR2 YENEEA. The CDR3 nucleotides are TGTGCCAGCAGCTTACGGAAAAGAGGAGGACAGGGGAGTCGGGGCTATGGCTACACCTTC. Its protein product is CASSLRKRGGQGSRGYGYTF.

A single count supports this clone. The chain combines TRBV25-1 with TRBJ1-3; D is unclear. Germline V gene data show CDR1 as MGHDK and CDR2 as SYGVNS. The CDR3 contains 10 residues. Trimming removed 8 bases at V and 8 bases at J, with 7 bases between. CDR3 coding DNA: TGTGCCAGCTCTGAGGACACCATATATTTT. It encodes CASSEDTIYF.

The chain links TRBV15 to TRBJ2-1, with 7 nucleotides matching TRBD2. The V and J ends lost 0 bases and 5 bases, in that order; junction bases with no gene match: 7. Per the germline V gene, CDR1 is LNHNV and CDR2 is YYDKDF (reference sequence). CDR3 size: 16 residues. The CDR3 is CATSRDPTSPDNEQFF. Written as DNA, the CDR3 is TGTGCCACCAGCAGAGATCCGACTAGCCCAGACAATGAGCAGTTCTTC. The variable domain in full, completed from reference TRBV15 and TRBJ2-1, reads DAMVIQNPRYQVTQFGKPVTLSCSQTLNHNVMYWYQQKSSQAPKLLFHYYDKDFNNEADTPDNFQSRRPNTSFCFLDIRSPGLGDTAMYLCATSRDPTSPDNEQFFGPGTRLTVL.